These 8 T cell receptor beta chains came from one sample sequenced in a study of regulatory T cells in long-lasting Graves disease. Arm-PCR of CDR3 regions and iRepertoire HTBI primers were the basis on which TCR beta libraries were built. TCRdb recomputed calls from the multiplex PCR reads with MiXCR, one row per CDR3 protein. The profile shows 550,000 to 600,000 distinct CDR3 sequences, 16% of them singletons. This sample's time point: newly diagnosed GD, antithyroid drugs for less than 3 months. PBMC RNA was the source of the TCR library. These data also formed part of another study, on T cells in Graves' hyperthyroidism and ophthalmopathy.

The sample in question was peripheral blood mononuclear cells (PBMCs), obtained at new diagnosis, from a patient treated with antithyroid drugs. Receptors were obtained from a man between 18 and 35 years old with Graves disease.

This clonotype was observed many times. This chain connects TRBV18 to TRBJ2-3; D is undetermined. The CDR3 has 15 residues. The germline CDR1 and CDR2 sequences are KGHSH and LQKENI. The V and J ends lost 2 bases and 0 bases respectively, with 9 bases between them. DNA of the CDR3: TGTGCCAGCTCACCAGGGGTCTCTAGCACAGATACGCAGTATTTT. Its protein product is CASSPGVSSTDTQYF. The variable domain in full, completed from reference TRBV18 and TRBJ2-3, reads NAGVMQNPRHLVRRRGQEARLRCSPMKGHSHVYWYRQLPEEGLKFMVYLQKENIIDESGMPKERFSAEFPKEGPSILRIQQVVRGDSAAYFCASSPGVSSTDTQYFGPGTRLTVL.

J is TRBJ1-1 and V is TRBV7-8; possibly TRBD1 for D (5 bases). The CDR3 sequence is 18 residues long. Germline V gene data show CDR1 as SGHVS and CDR2 as FQNEAQ. Trimming cost V 5 bases and J 5 bases, with 27 bases left between them. The CDR3 sequence is CASSATRTGLLSPTEAFF. CDR3 DNA: TGTGCCAGCAGCGCGACCCGGACGGGACTCCTATCCCCAACTGAAGCTTTCTTT. The full variable domain, rest sourced from reference TRBV7-8 and TRBJ1-1, is GAGVSQSPRYKVAKRGQDVALRCDPISGHVSLFWYQQALGQGPEFLTYFQNEAQLDKSGLPSDRFFAERPEGSVSTLKIQRTQQEDSAVYLCASSATRTGLLSPTEAFFGQGTRLTVV.

At least ten counts were recorded for this clonotype. The chain joins TRBV7-3 to TRBJ2-1, with 8 bases fitting TRBD2. This CDR3 is 15 amino acids long. With V trimmed by 5 bases and J by 6 bases, 9 bases remained unmatched. CDR1 is SGHTA, CDR2 FQGTGA, per germline. CDR3 residues: CASSPGVAGSNEQFF. Written as DNA, the CDR3 is TGTGCCAGCAGCCCCGGGGTAGCGGGGAGCAATGAGCAGTTCTTC. The whole variable domain, filled in from reference TRBV7-3 and TRBJ2-1, reads GAGVSQTPSNKVTEKGKYVELRCDPISGHTALYWYRQSLGQGPEFLIYFQGTGAADDSGLPNDRFFAVRPEGSVSTLKIQRTERGDSAVYLCASSPGVAGSNEQFFGPGTRLTVL.

This clonotype showed up many times. The rearrangement uses TRBV3-1 and TRBJ1-1, with D possibly matching TRBD1 (5 bases). This CDR3 region has 15 residues. With 0 bases removed from V and 5 bases from J, the gap between germline ends came to 13 bases. Germline CDR1 is LGHDT and CDR2 is YNNKEL (reference sequence). CDR3 sequence (DNA): TGTGCCAGCAGCCAAGATAATTGGGGACGTACTGAAGCTTTCTTT. The encoded protein is CASSQDNWGRTEAFF.

This clonotype was counted ten times or more. The CDR3 region has the DNA TGTGCCAGCTGGAGGGCCGGGACTAGCGGGATCCAAGAGACCCAGTACTTC. Translated: CASWRAGTSGIQETQYF. This chain connects TRBV6-2 or TRBV6-3 to TRBJ2-5, with 13 positions matching TRBD2. This CDR3 contains 17 residues. V was pared by 8 bases and J by 1 base, with 10 bases of the junction left unmatched. Germline assignment: CDR1 MNHEY and CDR2 SVGEGT.

J is TRBJ2-7 and V is TRBV5-6; 9 bases agree with TRBD1. This CDR3 comprises 15 residues. CDR1 is SGHDT, CDR2 YYEEEE, per germline. V lost 5 bases and J lost 7; bases outside the gene matches: 13. The CDR3, as DNA: TGTGCCAGCAGTGGTGAGGGGACAGGGCGACGGGAGCAGTACTTC. It translates to CASSGEGTGRREQYF. The full variable domain, completed using reference TRBV5-6 and TRBJ2-7, is DAGVTQSPTHLIKTRGQQVTLRCSPKSGHDTVSWYQQALGQGPQFIFQYYEEEERQRGNFPDRFSGHQFPNYSSELNVNALLLGDSALYLCASSGEGTGRREQYFGPGTRLTVT.

This clonotype was picked up many times. The chain couples TRBV28 to TRBJ1-2, with 7 bases identical to TRBD1. V lost 6 bases and J lost 2; bases outside the gene matches: 9. The CDR3 contains 15 residues. Germline CDR1 and CDR2: MDHEN and SYDVKM. CDR3 amino acids: CASSHRQTGNYGYTF. The CDR3 nucleotides are TGTGCCAGCAGCCATCGACAGACAGGGAACTATGGCTACACCTTC.

The chain joins TRBV27 to TRBJ1-6; D is unclear. Per the germline V gene, CDR1 is MNHEY and CDR2 is SMNVEV (reference sequence). The ends were cut back, 6 bases at V and 4 bases at J, with 19 bases in the middle. The CDR3 length is 17 residues. The CDR3 sequence: CASSPLLEHPYNSPLHF. Written as DNA, the CDR3 is TGTGCCAGCAGCCCCTTGTTGGAGCATCCTTATAATTCACCCCTCCACTTT.